This T cell receptor (beta chain) was identified during a study of shared clonotypes between healthy human individuals. This clone was counted a few times. Only in-frame clones appear in the TCRdb table, and some are missing; sequencing was by immunoSEQ multiplex PCR. The repertoire holds about 2.1 million clones, 90% to 95% seen once, with approximately 1.7% in the top ten. CD8 cells classed as naive were CD45RO-negative and positively selected for CCR7, excluding terminally differentiated effector memory CD45RA+ cells. This TCR was recovered from a man aged 18-30 years in good health. Some clones in this sample may be carry-over from other donors' samples. Source material: naive CD8+ T cells from PBMCs.

CDR3 sequence reads: CARGNEQFF. The CDR3 DNA reads as TGTGCCAGGGGCAATGAGCAGTTCTTC. The chain recombines TRBV2 with TRBJ2-1; no clear D. The germline V and J ends were trimmed by 9 bases and 6 bases, with 3 bases remaining between them. The CDR3 contains 9 residues. CDR1 SNHLY and CDR2 FYNNEI come from the germline V gene. Drawing the rest from reference TRBV2 and TRBJ2-1, the complete variable domain is EPEVTQTPSHQVTQMGQEVILRCVPISNHLYFYWYRQILGQKVEFLVSFYNNEISEKSEIFDDQFSVERPDGSNFTLKIRSTKLEDSAMYFCARGNEQFFGPGTRLTVL.